Listed below are T cell receptor beta chains from one sample, sequenced in a study of T cells in Graves' hyperthyroidism and ophthalmopathy. TCRdb ran MiXCR on the multiplex PCR reads and lists one entry per CDR3 protein. Seen here are nearly 750,000 distinct CDR3 sequences, under 45% observed once, and the top ten hold around a third. Sequenced: blood. Receptor source: a woman aged 40 to 49 with Graves' hyperthyroidism. The CDR3 runs from the conserved cysteine through the conserved F or W. Each record gives: V gene, J gene, CDR3 protein.

V gene: TRBV2
J gene: TRBJ1-1
CDR3 protein: CASSTPGETEAFF

V gene: TRBV7-9
J gene: TRBJ1-1
CDR3 protein: CASSFGQGRDTEAFF

V gene: TRBV20-1
J gene: TRBJ1-4
CDR3 protein: CSARRGGPNEKLFF

V gene: TRBV29-1
J gene: TRBJ1-1
CDR3 protein: CREDRNTEAFF

V gene: TRBV7-2
J gene: TRBJ2-7
CDR3 protein: CASSLGTDSYEQYF

V gene: TRBV7-2
J gene: TRBJ2-2
CDR3 protein: CASSLGVVETGELFF

V gene: TRBV5-5
J gene: TRBJ2-7
CDR3 protein: CASSATGTSNEQYF

V gene: TRBV6-1
J gene: TRBJ2-2
CDR3 protein: CASSLGQGAGELFF

V gene: TRBV7-2
J gene: TRBJ2-5
CDR3 protein: CASSLVYYRGPHSSYQETQYF

V gene: TRBV7-3
J gene: TRBJ1-1
CDR3 protein: CASSPRDRYTEAFF

V gene: TRBV19
J gene: TRBJ2-7
CDR3 protein: CASSPRTSGTFEQYF

V gene: TRBV7-9
J gene: TRBJ2-2
CDR3 protein: CASTHPSGVTGELFF

V gene: TRBV20-1
J gene: TRBJ1-1
CDR3 protein: CSARDSQGNTEAFF

V gene: TRBV24-1
J gene: TRBJ2-7
CDR3 protein: CATSDTGTGWYEQYF

V gene: TRBV29-1
J gene: TRBJ1-5
CDR3 protein: CSVEGGGYQPQHF

V gene: TRBV5-1
J gene: TRBJ2-7
CDR3 protein: CASRPDSDSYEQYF

V gene: TRBV20-1
J gene: TRBJ2-5
CDR3 protein: CSDLAGIQETQYF

V gene: TRBV10-3
J gene: TRBJ2-2
CDR3 protein: CAIKFGLAGNTGELFF

V gene: TRBV5-1
J gene: TRBJ2-5
CDR3 protein: CASSFDREGATQYF

V gene: TRBV7-2
J gene: TRBJ1-1
CDR3 protein: CASSSPGVSAEAFF

V gene: TRBV7-8
J gene: TRBJ1-5
CDR3 protein: CASSLPVTSSNQPQHF

V gene: TRBV28
J gene: TRBJ2-7
CDR3 protein: CASGRAYEQYF

V gene: TRBV7-2
J gene: TRBJ1-1
CDR3 protein: CASSLNTGVTEAFF

V gene: TRBV29-1
J gene: TRBJ1-1
CDR3 protein: CSVRTGHGAFF

V gene: TRBV19
J gene: TRBJ2-3
CDR3 protein: CASSTPPADTQYF

V gene: TRBV27
J gene: TRBJ1-1
CDR3 protein: CASSLSGQGLNTEAFF

V gene: TRBV19
J gene: TRBJ2-7
CDR3 protein: CASTPGTGSTYEQYF

V gene: TRBV12-3/TRBV12-4
J gene: TRBJ2-5
CDR3 protein: CASSLLPTSGQETQYF

V gene: TRBV6-1
J gene: TRBJ2-5
CDR3 protein: CASSYWRGYQETQYF

V gene: TRBV2
J gene: TRBJ1-1
CDR3 protein: CASSLPPTGLTEAFF

V gene: TRBV5-4
J gene: TRBJ1-6
CDR3 protein: CTSSFWGGPGSPLHF

V gene: TRBV20-1
J gene: TRBJ1-1
CDR3 protein: CSARDRTGMNTEAFF

V gene: TRBV7-8
J gene: TRBJ2-5
CDR3 protein: CASSSPTGRQTQYF

V gene: TRBV12-3/TRBV12-4
J gene: TRBJ1-2
CDR3 protein: CASSPGRTEGGYTF

V gene: TRBV7-9
J gene: TRBJ1-1
CDR3 protein: CASSLGNRGAFF

V gene: TRBV7-2
J gene: TRBJ2-3
CDR3 protein: CASSSSGGVTDTQYF

V gene: TRBV7-9
J gene: TRBJ2-5
CDR3 protein: CASSFGHVETQYF

V gene: TRBV10-2
J gene: TRBJ2-7
CDR3 protein: CASSESGPTYEQYF

V gene: TRBV19
J gene: TRBJ1-6
CDR3 protein: CASSIGARGLTNSPLHF

V gene: TRBV7-9
J gene: TRBJ1-4
CDR3 protein: CASSPTGYVATNEKLFF

V gene: TRBV6-2/TRBV6-3
J gene: TRBJ1-3
CDR3 protein: CASSYGLWSGNTIYF

V gene: TRBV25-1
J gene: TRBJ2-5
CDR3 protein: CASLSPSGIETQYF

V gene: TRBV11-1
J gene: TRBJ1-2
CDR3 protein: CASSLSSQGWGYGYTF

V gene: TRBV4-3
J gene: TRBJ1-1
CDR3 protein: CASSHIQPAPTTEGFF

V gene: TRBV13
J gene: TRBJ1-2
CDR3 protein: CASSGNRGRNYGYTF

V gene: TRBV6-2/TRBV6-3
J gene: TRBJ2-7
CDR3 protein: CASSYAGYEQYF

V gene: TRBV7-2
J gene: TRBJ1-6
CDR3 protein: CASTLFWDSPLHF

V gene: TRBV7-8
J gene: TRBJ1-5
CDR3 protein: CASSQDWTGVLQPQHF

V gene: TRBV15
J gene: TRBJ2-7
CDR3 protein: CATSREGTGERYEQYF

V gene: TRBV11-1
J gene: TRBJ2-3
CDR3 protein: CASSLDGAADTQYF

V gene: TRBV19
J gene: TRBJ2-7
CDR3 protein: CASSINRAYEQYF

V gene: TRBV10-3
J gene: TRBJ1-1
CDR3 protein: CASSEDLLREAFF

V gene: TRBV19
J gene: TRBJ1-1
CDR3 protein: CASSISRGSEAFF

V gene: TRBV7-9
J gene: TRBJ2-2
CDR3 protein: CASSLSGIAGELFF

V gene: TRBV5-1
J gene: TRBJ2-7
CDR3 protein: CASSPSQGAYEQYF

V gene: TRBV19
J gene: TRBJ2-7
CDR3 protein: CASSQRTDEQYF

V gene: TRBV5-5
J gene: TRBJ1-2
CDR3 protein: CASSDLETGTYGYTF

V gene: TRBV20-1
J gene: TRBJ2-5
CDR3 protein: CSFLQGSRETQYF

V gene: TRBV7-9
J gene: TRBJ2-5
CDR3 protein: CASRNRSGYQETQYF

V gene: TRBV20-1
J gene: TRBJ1-1
CDR3 protein: CSLLLSQAFF